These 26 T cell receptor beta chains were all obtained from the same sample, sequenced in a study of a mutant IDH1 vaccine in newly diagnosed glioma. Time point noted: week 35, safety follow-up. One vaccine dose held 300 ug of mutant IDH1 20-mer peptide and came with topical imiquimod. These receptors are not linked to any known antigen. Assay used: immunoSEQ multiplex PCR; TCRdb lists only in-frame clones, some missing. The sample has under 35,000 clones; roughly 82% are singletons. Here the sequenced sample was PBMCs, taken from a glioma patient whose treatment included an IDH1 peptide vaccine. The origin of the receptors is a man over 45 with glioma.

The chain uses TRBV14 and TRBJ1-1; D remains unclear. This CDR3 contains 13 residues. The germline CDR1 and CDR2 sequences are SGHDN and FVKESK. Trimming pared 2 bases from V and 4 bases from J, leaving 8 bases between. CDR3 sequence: CASSQSGVTEAFF. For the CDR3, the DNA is TGTGCCAGCAGCCAAAGTGGGGTCACTGAAGCTTTCTTT.

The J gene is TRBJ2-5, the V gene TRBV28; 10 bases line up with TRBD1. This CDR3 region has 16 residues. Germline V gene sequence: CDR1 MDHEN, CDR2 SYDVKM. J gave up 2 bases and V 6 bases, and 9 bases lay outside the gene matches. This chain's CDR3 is CASRLFDRGLQETQYF. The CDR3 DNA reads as TGTGCCAGCAGACTATTCGACAGGGGGCTACAAGAGACCCAGTACTTC.

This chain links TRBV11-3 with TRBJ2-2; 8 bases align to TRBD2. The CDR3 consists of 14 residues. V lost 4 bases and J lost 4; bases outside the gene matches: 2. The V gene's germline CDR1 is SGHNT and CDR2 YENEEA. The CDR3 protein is CASSSGLATGELFF. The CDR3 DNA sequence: TGTGCCAGCAGCTCAGGACTAGCCACCGGGGAGCTGTTTTTT. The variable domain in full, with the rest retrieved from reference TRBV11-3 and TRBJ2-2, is EAGVVQSPRYKIIEKKQPVAFWCNPISGHNTLYWYLQNLGQGPELLIRYENEEAVDDSQLPKDRFSAERLKGVDSTLKIQPAELGDSAVYLCASSSGLATGELFFGEGSRLTVL.

CDR3 DNA sequence: TGTGCCAGCAGGACCAAACAGGGTAACTCCACTGAAGCTTTCTTT. This encodes CASRTKQGNSTEAFF. The rearrangement joins TRBV27 to TRBJ1-1; D is perhaps TRBD1 (6 bases). Germline CDR1 reads MNHEY; CDR2 reads SMNVEV (reference sequence). The CDR3 has 15 amino acids. V dropped 6 bases and J dropped 4 bases, with 18 bases sitting between them.

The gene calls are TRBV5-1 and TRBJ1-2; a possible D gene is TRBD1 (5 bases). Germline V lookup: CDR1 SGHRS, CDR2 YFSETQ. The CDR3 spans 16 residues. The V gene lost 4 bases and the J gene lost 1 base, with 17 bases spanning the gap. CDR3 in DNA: TGCGCCAGCAGCCTCCCCACAGGACCCTTTAACTATGGCTACACCTTC. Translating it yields CASSLPTGPFNYGYTF. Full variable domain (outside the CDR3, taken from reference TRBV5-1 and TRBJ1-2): KAGVTQTPRYLIKTRGQQVTLSCSPISGHRSVSWYQQTPGQGLQFLFEYFSETQRNKGNFPGRFSGRQFSNSRSEMNVSTLELGDSALYLCASSLPTGPFNYGYTFGSGTRLTVV.

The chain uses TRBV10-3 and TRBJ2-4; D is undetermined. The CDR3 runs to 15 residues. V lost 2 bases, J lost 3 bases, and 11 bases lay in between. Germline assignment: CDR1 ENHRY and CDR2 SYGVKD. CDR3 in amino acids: CAISEGLVSKNIQYF. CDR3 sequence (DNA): TGTGCCATCAGTGAGGGTTTAGTTAGCAAAAACATTCAGTACTTC.

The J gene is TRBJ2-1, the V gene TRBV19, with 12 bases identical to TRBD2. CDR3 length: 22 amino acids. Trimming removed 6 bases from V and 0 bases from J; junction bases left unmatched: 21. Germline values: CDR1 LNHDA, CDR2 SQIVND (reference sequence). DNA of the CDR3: TGTGCCAGTAGGCGACAGATTTCCCGGCTAGCGGGAGGGAAGTCCTCCTACAATGAGCAGTTCTTC. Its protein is CASRRQISRLAGGKSSYNEQFF.

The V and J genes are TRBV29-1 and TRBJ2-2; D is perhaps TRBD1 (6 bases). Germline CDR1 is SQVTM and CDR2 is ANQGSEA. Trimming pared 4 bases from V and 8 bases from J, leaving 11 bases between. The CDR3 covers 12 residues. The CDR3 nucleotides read TGCAGCGTTGTGACAGGCTTTGGGGAGCTGTTTTTT. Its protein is CSVVTGFGELFF.

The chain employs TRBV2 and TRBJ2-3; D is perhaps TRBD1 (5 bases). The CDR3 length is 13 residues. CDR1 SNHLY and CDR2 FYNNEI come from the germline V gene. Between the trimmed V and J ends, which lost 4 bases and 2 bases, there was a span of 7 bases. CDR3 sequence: CASSGQPTDTQYF. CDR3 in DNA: TGTGCCAGCAGTGGACAGCCCACAGATACGCAGTATTTT.

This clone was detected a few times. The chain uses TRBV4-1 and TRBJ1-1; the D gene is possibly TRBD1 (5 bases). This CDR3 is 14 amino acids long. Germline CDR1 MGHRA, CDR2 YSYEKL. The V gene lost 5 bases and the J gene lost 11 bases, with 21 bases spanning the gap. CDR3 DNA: TGCGCCAGCAGCAGCCTACCGGGGGGGGGTTTCGCTTTCTTT. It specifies CASSSLPGGGFAFF.

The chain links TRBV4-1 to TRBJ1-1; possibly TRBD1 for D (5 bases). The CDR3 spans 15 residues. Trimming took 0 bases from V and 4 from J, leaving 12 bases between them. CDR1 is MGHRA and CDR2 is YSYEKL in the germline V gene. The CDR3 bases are TGCGCCAGCAGCCAAGAGTTCTTCGGGGGCACTGAAGCTTTCTTT. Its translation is CASSQEFFGGTEAFF.

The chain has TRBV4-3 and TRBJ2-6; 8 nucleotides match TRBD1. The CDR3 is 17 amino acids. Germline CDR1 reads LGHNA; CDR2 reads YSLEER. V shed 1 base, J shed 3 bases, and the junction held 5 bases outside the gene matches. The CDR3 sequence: CASSQGSGGGGANVLTF. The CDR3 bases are TGCGCCAGCAGCCAAGGTTCAGGGGGCGGTGGGGCCAACGTCCTGACTTTC.

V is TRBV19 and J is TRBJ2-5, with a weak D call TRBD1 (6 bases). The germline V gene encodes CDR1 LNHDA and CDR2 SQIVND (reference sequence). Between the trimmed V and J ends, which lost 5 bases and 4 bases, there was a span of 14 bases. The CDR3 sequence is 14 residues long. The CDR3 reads CASSYTGLGETQYF. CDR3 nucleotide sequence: TGTGCCAGTAGTTATACAGGGCTGGGAGAGACCCAGTACTTC. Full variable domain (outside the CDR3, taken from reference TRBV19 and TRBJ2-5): DGGITQSPKYLFRKEGQNVTLSCEQNLNHDAMYWYRQDPGQGLRLIYYSQIVNDFQKGDIAEGYSVSREKKESFPLTVTSAQKNPTAFYLCASSYTGLGETQYFGPGTRLLVL.

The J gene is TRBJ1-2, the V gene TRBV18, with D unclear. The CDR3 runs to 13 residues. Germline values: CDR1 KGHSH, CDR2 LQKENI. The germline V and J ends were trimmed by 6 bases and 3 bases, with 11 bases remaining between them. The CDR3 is CASSLSQYYGYTF. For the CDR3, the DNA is TGTGCCAGCTCCCTGAGCCAGTACTATGGCTACACCTTC.

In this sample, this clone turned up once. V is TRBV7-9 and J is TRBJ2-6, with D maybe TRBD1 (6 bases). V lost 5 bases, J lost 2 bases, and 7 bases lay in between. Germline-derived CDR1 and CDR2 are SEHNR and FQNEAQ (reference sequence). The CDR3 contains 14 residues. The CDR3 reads CASSRTAGANVLTF. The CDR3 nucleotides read TGTGCCAGCAGCCGGACAGCTGGGGCCAACGTCCTGACTTTC.

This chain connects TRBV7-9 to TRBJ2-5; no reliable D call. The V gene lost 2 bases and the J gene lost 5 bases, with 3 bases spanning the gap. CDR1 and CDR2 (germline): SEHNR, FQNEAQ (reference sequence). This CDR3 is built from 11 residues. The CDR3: CASSLQETQYF. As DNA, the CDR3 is TGTGCCAGCAGCTTACAGGAGACCCAGTACTTC.

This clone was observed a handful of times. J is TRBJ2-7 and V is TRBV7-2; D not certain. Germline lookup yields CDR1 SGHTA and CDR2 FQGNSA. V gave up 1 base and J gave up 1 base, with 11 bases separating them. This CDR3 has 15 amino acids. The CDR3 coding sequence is TGTGCCAGCAGCTTAGGAGGCGGCATATCCTACGAGCAGTACTTC. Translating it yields CASSLGGGISYEQYF. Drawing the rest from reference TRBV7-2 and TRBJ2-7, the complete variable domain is GAGVSQSPSNKVTEKGKDVELRCDPISGHTALYWYRQSLGQGLEFLIYFQGNSAPDKSGLPSDRFSAERTGGSVSTLTIQRTQQEDSAVYLCASSLGGGISYEQYFGPGTRLTVT.

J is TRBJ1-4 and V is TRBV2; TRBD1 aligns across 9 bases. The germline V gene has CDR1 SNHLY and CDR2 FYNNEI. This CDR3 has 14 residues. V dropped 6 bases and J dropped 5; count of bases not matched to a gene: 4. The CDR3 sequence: CASRWDRVNEKLFF. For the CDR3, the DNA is TGTGCCAGCAGATGGGACAGGGTCAATGAAAAACTGTTTTTT.

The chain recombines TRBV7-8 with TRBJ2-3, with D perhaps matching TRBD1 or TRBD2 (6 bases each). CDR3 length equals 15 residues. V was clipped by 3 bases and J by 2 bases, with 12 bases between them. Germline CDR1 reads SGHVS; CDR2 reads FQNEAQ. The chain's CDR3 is CASSLGGLNTDTQYF. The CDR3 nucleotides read TGTGCCAGCAGCTTGGGGGGCCTCAACACAGATACGCAGTATTTT.

CDR3 region: CASSRGQGATGELFF. DNA of the CDR3: TGTGCCAGCTCTCGTGGACAGGGCGCGACCGGGGAGCTGTTTTTT. This chain uses TRBV18 with TRBJ2-2, with 8 bases that match TRBD1. CDR3 size: 15 residues. The ends lost 6 bases at V and 5 bases at J; junction bases unmatched: 8. CDR1 is KGHSH and CDR2 is LQKENI in the germline V gene.

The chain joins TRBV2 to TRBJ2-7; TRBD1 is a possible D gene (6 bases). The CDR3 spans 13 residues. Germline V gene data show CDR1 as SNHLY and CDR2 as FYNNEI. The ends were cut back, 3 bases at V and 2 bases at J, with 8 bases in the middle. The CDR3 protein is CASSDTGTYEQYF. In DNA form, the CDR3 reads TGTGCCAGCAGTGATACAGGGACCTACGAGCAGTACTTC. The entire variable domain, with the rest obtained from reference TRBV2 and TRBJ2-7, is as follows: EPEVTQTPSHQVTQMGQEVILRCVPISNHLYFYWYRQILGQKVEFLVSFYNNEISEKSEIFDDQFSVERPDGSNFTLKIRSTKLEDSAMYFCASSDTGTYEQYFGPGTRLTVT.

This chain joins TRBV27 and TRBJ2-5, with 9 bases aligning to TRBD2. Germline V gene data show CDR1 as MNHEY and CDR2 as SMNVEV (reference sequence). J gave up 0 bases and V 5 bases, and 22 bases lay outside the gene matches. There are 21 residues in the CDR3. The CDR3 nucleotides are TGTGCCAGCAGTCTAACCGGAAGGACTAGGGCTAGCGGGACCTACCAAGAGACCCAGTACTTC. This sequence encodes CASSLTGRTRASGTYQETQYF.

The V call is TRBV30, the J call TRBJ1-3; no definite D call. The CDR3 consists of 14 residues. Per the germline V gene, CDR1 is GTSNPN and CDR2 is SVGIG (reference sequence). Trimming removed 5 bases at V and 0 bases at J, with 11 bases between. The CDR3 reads CAWVRRDSGNTIYF. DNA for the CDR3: TGTGCCTGGGTCCGAAGGGACTCTGGAAACACCATATATTTT.

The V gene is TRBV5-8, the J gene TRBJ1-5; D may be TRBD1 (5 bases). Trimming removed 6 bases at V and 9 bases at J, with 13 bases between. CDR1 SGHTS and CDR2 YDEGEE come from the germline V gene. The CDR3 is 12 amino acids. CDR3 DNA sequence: TGTGCCAGCACCACTGGGGGATGGCCCCAGCATTTT. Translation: CASTTGGWPQHF.

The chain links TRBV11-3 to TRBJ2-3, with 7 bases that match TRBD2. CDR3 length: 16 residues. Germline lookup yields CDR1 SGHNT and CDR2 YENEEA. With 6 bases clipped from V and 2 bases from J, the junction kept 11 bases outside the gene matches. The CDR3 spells CASSTRAGFSTDTQYF. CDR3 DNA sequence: TGTGCCAGCAGTACCCGAGCGGGGTTTTCCACAGATACGCAGTATTTT.

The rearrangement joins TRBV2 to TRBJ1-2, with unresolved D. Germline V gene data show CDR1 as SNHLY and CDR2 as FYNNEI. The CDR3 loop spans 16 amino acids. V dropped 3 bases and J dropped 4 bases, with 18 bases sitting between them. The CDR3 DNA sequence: TGTGCCAGCAGTGAGGGGAGGGCGACAAGCCCCTATGGCTACACCTTC. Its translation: CASSEGRATSPYGYTF.